Listed here is a single T cell receptor beta chain. Its antigen is not known. The use of a sample-barcoded 5' primer and a J-beta primer mix characterized a second PCR of roughly 6 to 11 cycles. Each TCR beta cDNA got a 12-nucleotide random molecular identifier. A minimum of 2.5 million CDR3-containing paired-end reads was obtained for each sample. MiXCR was run by TCRdb on the 5' RACE reads, yielding one entry per CDR3 protein. In the table there are fewer than 950,000 distinct CDR3 sequences, 50% to 65% of which are singletons. The V gene's germline CDR1 is SGHRS and CDR2 YFSETQ. V was clipped by 4 bases and J by 0 bases, with 14 bases between them. This CDR3 is built from 15 residues. The sample originates from a study of blood T cells in healthy people across ages. General study results and limits: Comparison with aged donors showed that long-lived donors had more naive CD4+ cells and higher diversity.

Every donor gave 7.5 to 10 milliliters of peripheral blood. This clonotype was obtained from an elderly man in good health. V gene TRBV5-1 combines with J gene TRBJ2-7, with D perhaps matching TRBD2 (5 bases). The sequenced sample consisted of blood. The CDR3 coding sequence is TGCGCCAGCAGCCGCACAGACCGGGGCTCCTACGAGCAGTACTTC. Translation: CASSRTDRGSYEQYF.